This TCR beta chain was recorded in a study of cytomegalovirus exposure and HLA in healthy donors. Study-wide results and caveats: Later work found that TCR association rates differed between HLA loci; DRB1 had the most and HLA-C the fewest. Immune exposure information comprised only CMV serostatus.

CDR1 and CDR2 (germline): KGHSH, LQKENI. Trimming removed 1 base from V and 6 bases from J, with 13 bases in between. The CDR3 spans 15 residues. PCR involved 60 Vbeta and 13 Jbeta primers. Generated by immunoSEQ multiplex PCR, the TCRdb table keeps only in-frame clones and is missing some. There are 150,000 to 200,000 clones in the sample; 76% occur only once, and more than 3% lies in the top ten. A single count supports this clone. Antigen unknown. This clonotype was sampled from a male donor in good health and CMV-seronegative. Sequenced material: PBMCs. V and J are TRBV18 and TRBJ2-1; no clear D gene. Written as DNA, the CDR3 is TGTGCCAGCTCACCACGAGTTGGGCATCGCAATGAGCAGTTCTTC. It yields the protein CASSPRVGHRNEQFF.